These 21 T cell receptor beta chains were all obtained from the same sample, sequenced in a study of blood T cell repertoires in COVID-19. The data were produced by immunoSEQ multiplex PCR, yet TCRdb's version contains in-frame clones alone and is incomplete. The repertoire holds about 72,000 clones, with more than 70% as singletons. Input material: peripheral blood. The receptors derive from a woman of 80 years or more with active or convalescent COVID-19.

The CDR3 is CASSDWGGVNTEAFF. The CDR3 nucleotides are TGTGCCAGCAGTGATTGGGGGGGTGTGAACACTGAAGCTTTCTTT. The chain employs TRBV2 and TRBJ1-1; tentatively, D is TRBD1 (5 bases). Trimming stripped 3 bases from V and 0 bases from J, with 11 bases between. There are 15 residues in the CDR3. From germline, CDR1 is SNHLY and CDR2 FYNNEI.

This clone appeared a single time. The chain has TRBV3-1 (or the pseudogene TRBV3-2) and TRBJ2-1, with 8 bases lining up with TRBD2. The length of the CDR3 is 15 residues. V shed 4 bases and J 10 bases; nucleotides not matched to a gene: 12. Per germline, CDR1 LGHDT and CDR2 YNNKEL (reference sequence). CDR3 in amino acids: CASSLSGADIREQFF. The CDR3 nucleotides are TGTGCCAGCAGCCTTAGCGGGGCGGACATTCGGGAGCAGTTCTTC.

This chain joins TRBV30 and TRBJ2-2; 7 nucleotides line up with TRBD1. J gave up 6 bases and V 4 bases, and 2 bases lay outside the gene matches. The CDR3 extends over 12 amino acids. Germline lookup yields CDR1 GTSNPN and CDR2 SVGIG (reference sequence). The CDR3, as DNA: TGTGCCTGGAACCAGGGGGCCGGGGAGCTGTTTTTT. Encoded protein: CAWNQGAGELFF.

The chain uses TRBV28 and TRBJ1-4; 8 nucleotides align to TRBD1. The junction had 10 bases not matched to a gene; V was cut back by 6 bases and J by 7 bases. The germline gives CDR1 MDHEN, CDR2 SYDVKM. The CDR3 loop spans 15 amino acids. The CDR3 protein is CASRHPRGQGEKLFF. CDR3 DNA: TGTGCCAGCAGGCACCCCAGGGGGCAGGGTGAAAAACTGTTTTTT.

The rearrangement uses TRBV5-3 and TRBJ2-1; tentatively, D is TRBD2 (6 bases). TRBV5-3 is known as an ORF, though its function is uncertain. This CDR3 is 14 amino acids long. V was clipped by 2 bases and J by 10 bases, with 16 bases between them. CDR3 residues: CARSFTSKGPEQFF. The CDR3 DNA follows: TGTGCCAGAAGCTTCACTAGCAAGGGGCCCGAGCAGTTCTTC.

The gene calls are TRBV23-1 and TRBJ2-7; tentatively, D is TRBD1 (5 bases). TRBV23-1 is known as an ORF, though its function is uncertain. This CDR3 has 15 amino acids. V was pared by 0 bases and J by 9 bases, with 18 bases between. This CDR3 is CASSQSEGPGWMQYF. The DNA of the CDR3 is TGCGCCAGCAGTCAATCCGAAGGGCCAGGGTGGATGCAGTACTTC.

The chain carries TRBV6-5 and TRBJ1-6, with D perhaps TRBD1 (5 bases). The CDR3 extends over 15 amino acids. V was clipped by 6 bases and J by 0 bases, with 9 bases between them. Germline-derived CDR1 and CDR2 are MNHEY and SVGAGI. In nucleotides, the CDR3 is TGTGCCAGCAGATTAGACAGCTCCTATAATTCACCCCTCCACTTT. It encodes CASRLDSSYNSPLHF.

This chain uses TRBV20-1 with TRBJ2-3; 7 bases match TRBD1. This CDR3 has 11 residues. The germline V gene has CDR1 DFQATT and CDR2 SNEGSKA (reference sequence). V trimming: 7 bases; J trimming: 3 bases; junction bases outside the gene matches: 1. CDR3 DNA: TGCAGTGAGGGACAGACAGATACGCAGTATTTT. This codes for CSEGQTDTQYF.

The chain links TRBV6-5 to TRBJ1-5, with D perhaps matching TRBD1 (6 bases). This CDR3 has 15 residues. The germline gives CDR1 MNHEY, CDR2 SVGAGI. Trimming left V 7 bases short and J 4 bases short, with 17 bases between. The CDR3 bases are TGTGCCAGCAATCCAGACAGGCCATTGAATCAGCCCCAGCATTTT. It specifies CASNPDRPLNQPQHF.

The chain links TRBV20-1 to TRBJ2-1, with D possibly matching TRBD1 (6 bases). The CDR3 consists of 11 residues. The germline V gene has CDR1 DFQATT and CDR2 SNEGSKA (reference sequence). V was trimmed by 6 bases and J by 8 bases, leaving 11 bases between them. The CDR3, as DNA: TGCAGTGCAAATGACAGGTATGAGCAGTTCTTC. This translates into CSANDRYEQFF.

V gene TRBV28 combines with J gene TRBJ1-2, with D possibly being TRBD1 (5 bases). V was pared by 5 bases and J by 4 bases, with 8 bases between. Per germline, CDR1 MDHEN and CDR2 SYDVKM. This CDR3 spans 12 amino acids. The CDR3 region is CASSHDSYGYTF. Here the CDR3 DNA reads TGTGCCAGCAGTCACGACAGCTATGGCTACACCTTC.

The V gene is TRBV4-1, the J gene TRBJ2-7; 7 positions agree with TRBD1. V shed 4 bases and J 2 bases; nucleotides not matched to a gene: 14. CDR3 length equals 17 residues. The germline V gene has CDR1 MGHRA and CDR2 YSYEKL. The CDR3 reads CASSRRATGTEAYEQYF. The CDR3 bases are TGCGCCAGCAGCCGTAGGGCAACCGGGACAGAGGCCTACGAGCAGTACTTC.

The V and J genes are TRBV5-1 and TRBJ1-4; tentatively, D is TRBD1 (6 bases). Trimming cost V 7 bases and J 7 bases, with 20 bases left between them. CDR1 and CDR2 from the germline V gene are SGHRS and YFSETQ. The CDR3 loop spans 15 amino acids. CDR3 DNA: TGCGCCAGCGCTGCTAGGGACACTCTCAGTGAAAAACTGTTTTTT. Residues: CASAARDTLSEKLFF.

The gene calls are TRBV5-8 and TRBJ1-3; D unresolved. The germline V gene has CDR1 SGHTS and CDR2 YDEGEE. The CDR3 loop spans 14 amino acids. V gave up 2 bases and J gave up 2 bases, with 8 bases separating them. DNA for the CDR3: TGTGCCAGCAGCTTCGGAGCGGCTGGAAACACCATATATTTT. Amino acid sequence: CASSFGAAGNTIYF. The variable domain in full, with the rest retrieved from reference TRBV5-8 and TRBJ1-3, is EAGVTQSPTHLIKTRGQQATLRCSPISGHTSVYWYQQALGLGLQFLLWYDEGEERNRGNFPPRFSGRQFPNYSSELNVNALELEDSALYLCASSFGAAGNTIYFGEGSWLTVV.

The chain has TRBV3-1 (or the pseudogene TRBV3-2) and TRBJ2-3, with 8 positions matching TRBD2. CDR3 size: 15 residues. The V and J ends lost 6 bases and 6 bases, in that order; junction bases with no gene match: 11. Looked up from germline, CDR1 is LGHDT and CDR2 is YNNKEL (reference sequence). The CDR3 DNA reads as TGTGCCAGCAGACCCCCCGGGGGGGCGGGGGATACGCAGTATTTT. Protein product: CASRPPGGAGDTQYF.

V is TRBV6-2 or TRBV6-3 and J is TRBJ2-2; D is possibly TRBD2 (5 bases). V lost 6 bases, J lost 4 bases, and 12 bases lay in between. The CDR3 length is 14 residues. The germline V gene has CDR1 MNHEY and CDR2 SVGEGT. The CDR3, as DNA: TGTGCCAGCAGCCTACGGGGTGGCACCGGGGAGCTGTTTTTT. Protein sequence: CASSLRGGTGELFF.

The genes are TRBV19 and TRBJ1-6; D is possibly TRBD1 (6 bases). CDR3 length: 16 residues. Trimming removed 5 bases from V and 7 bases from J, with 18 bases in between. Germline CDR1 is LNHDA and CDR2 is SQIVND (reference sequence). The CDR3, as DNA: TGTGCCAGTAGTGGGCCCGTACGGCAGGGGAATTCACCCCTCCACTTT. The encoded protein is CASSGPVRQGNSPLHF. The full variable domain, rest sourced from reference TRBV19 and TRBJ1-6, is DGGITQSPKYLFRKEGQNVTLSCEQNLNHDAMYWYRQDPGQGLRLIYYSQIVNDFQKGDIAEGYSVSREKKESFPLTVTSAQKNPTAFYLCASSGPVRQGNSPLHFGNGTRLTVT.

The chain uses TRBV6-4 and TRBJ2-3, with 9 bases identical to TRBD2. CDR3 length equals 16 residues. Germline values: CDR1 MRHNA, CDR2 SNTAGT. Trimming took 3 bases from V and 9 from J; bases not matched to a gene: 13. The CDR3 DNA reads as TGTGCCAGCAGTGAAGTCAGCGGGAGGACTGCTGGGACGCAGTATTTT. Translated, it gives CASSEVSGRTAGTQYF.

This clone has only one observation. The V call is TRBV7-7, the J call TRBJ2-1; D remains unclear. V was cut by 4 bases and J by 0 bases, with 10 bases left in between. CDR3 length equals 15 residues. Germline assignment: CDR1 SSHAT and CDR2 FNYEAQ (reference sequence). CDR3 in amino acids: CASSYRRDSYNEQFF. CDR3 coding DNA: TGTGCCAGCAGCTACCGCCGCGACTCCTACAATGAGCAGTTCTTC. The whole variable domain, filled in from reference TRBV7-7 and TRBJ2-1, reads GAGVSQSPRYKVTKRGQDVTLRCDPISSHATLYWYQQALGQGPEFLTYFNYEAQPDKSGLPSDRFSAERPEGSISTLTIQRTEQRDSAMYRCASSYRRDSYNEQFFGPGTRLTVL.

This chain uses TRBV9 with TRBJ1-1; 7 nucleotides align to TRBD1. There are 14 residues in the CDR3. The V segment lost 3 bases and the J segment 5 bases; nucleotides outside the gene matches: 7. CDR1 is SGDLS, CDR2 YYNGEE, per germline. CDR3 residues: CASSAQGFRTEAFF. Written as DNA, the CDR3 is TGTGCCAGCAGCGCACAGGGGTTTCGGACTGAAGCTTTCTTT.

The V call is TRBV4-2, the J call TRBJ2-3; a possible D gene is TRBD1 (6 bases). Deletions cut 1 base from V and 5 bases from J, with 19 bases between. The length of the CDR3 is 17 residues. Looked up from germline, CDR1 is LGHNA and CDR2 is YNFKEQ. For the CDR3, the DNA is TGTGCCAGCAGCCAAGTTCCCCCCCTCCAGGGGCAAGATACGCAGTATTTT. Amino acid sequence: CASSQVPPLQGQDTQYF.